The text below deals with one TCR beta chain. These data are taken from a study of CD8 T cells in Susac syndrome. Sequencing of TCR beta was undertaken in CD8+ and CD4+ T cells derived from blood. V lost 0 bases and J lost 3, with 6 bases in between. The CDR3 extends over 14 amino acids. Germline lookup yields CDR1 SEHNR and CDR2 FQNEAQ (reference sequence). The authors reverse transcribed roughly 0.5 to 1 ug RNA with random hexamers. It was immunoSEQ multiplex PCR that amplified TCR beta CDR3 across 54 Vbeta and 13 Jbeta. Each CDR3 protein gets one entry after TCRdb re-called the immunoSEQ multiplex PCR reads with MiXCR. Here the sample spans over 80,000 distinct CDR3 sequences, 80% to 95% being singletons.

Specimen: CD8+ T cells from PBMCs. The genes are TRBV7-9 and TRBJ2-4, with D possibly being TRBD1 (6 bases). This sequence was found in a human donor in good health. The DNA for the CDR3 is TGTGCCAGCAGCTTAGCAGGGGGCAAAAACATTCAGTACTTC. This encodes CASSLAGGKNIQYF.